This T cell receptor beta chain was sequenced for a study of control samples from healthy donors and cancer patients. Sequencing was performed with immunoSEQ multiplex PCR; in TCRdb, only in-frame clones are kept and a portion is missing. The sample has 150,000 to 200,000 clones, around 91% seen once. The source material was blood. The TCR was taken from a woman aged 50 to 65 in good health.

CDR3 sequence: CASSYLQGATNEKLFF. The CDR3 region has the DNA TGTGCCAGCAGTTATCTACAGGGTGCAACTAATGAAAAACTGTTTTTT. This rearrangement joins TRBV6-5 to TRBJ1-4; D is possibly TRBD1 (6 bases). The CDR3 has 16 residues. Germline values: CDR1 MNHEY, CDR2 SVGAGI. Deletions cut 3 bases from V and 0 bases from J, with 11 bases between.